This T cell receptor (beta chain) stems from a study of T cell responses to AZD1222 COVID-19 vaccine. Points from the study as a whole: White British ancestry dominated among donors, who included more females, and clonal diversity was possibly underestimated. Sampling that yielded the repertoires occurred only after the peak T cell response.

Produced via immunoSEQ multiplex PCR; TCRdb's table is partial and in-frame only. The sample includes some 150,000 clones, about 90% of them seen just once. Trimming shortened V by 0 bases and J by 2 bases, and 12 bases separated the two germline ends. This CDR3 contains 16 residues. The germline V gene has CDR1 SGHTA and CDR2 FQGNSA. Turning to this clone: Its antigen is as yet unknown.

The J gene is TRBJ2-3, the V gene TRBV7-2; D gene unclear. The sequence derives from an adult in good health. The specimen was peripheral blood, collected on day 0 of MenACWY control vaccination. CDR3 amino acids: CASSLAFAPSTDTQYF. The CDR3 DNA reads TGTGCCAGCAGCTTAGCCTTTGCTCCTTCCACAGATACGCAGTATTTT.